Sequencing of this T cell receptor beta chain was carried out in a study of T cell repertoires in cytomegalovirus infection. Turning to the study itself: CMV infection together with matching HLA type was indicated by public TCR beta signatures. Study-wide findings and caveats: The study identified carriers of CMV plus the relevant HLA from cumulative public TCR beta family frequency.

On this clonotype: Its antigen is currently unknown.

MiXCR was run by TCRdb on the reads, yielding one entry per CDR3 protein. This repertoire shows a few hundred thousand distinct CDR3 sequences, roughly 34% found once; its top ten account for about a sixth. This TCR derives from a human donor in good health (CMV status not recorded). Some clones in this sample may be carry-over from other donors' samples. Specimen: cultured PBMCs, collected from culture after CMV antigen stimulation.

The CDR3 nucleotides read TGTGCCAGCAGCTTAGGGGGGGGCGACAATCAGCCCCAGCATTTT. Translating gives CASSLGGGDNQPQHF. The chain is built from TRBV7-9 and TRBJ1-5; D may be TRBD1 (6 bases). This CDR3 spans 15 amino acids. Between the trimmed V and J ends, which lost 1 base and 3 bases, there was a span of 10 bases. Per germline, CDR1 SEHNR and CDR2 FQNEAQ (reference sequence).